This entry lists 10 T cell receptor beta chains sequenced from one sample in a study of blood T cell repertoires in COVID-19. Assay used: immunoSEQ multiplex PCR; TCRdb lists only in-frame clones, some missing. The sample gives over 45,000 clones, 85% to 90% of which show up once; over 6.5% is in the top ten. The sample comprised peripheral blood. The source is a man aged 55 to 70 with active COVID-19.

The rearrangement links TRBV27 to TRBJ1-3; TRBD1 might be the D (5 bases). This CDR3 contains 16 residues. Germline lookup yields CDR1 MNHEY and CDR2 SMNVEV (reference sequence). The germline V and J ends were trimmed by 5 bases and 4 bases, with 18 bases remaining between them. CDR3 loop: CASSPLGEGKGNTIYF. CDR3 DNA: TGTGCCAGCAGTCCCCTAGGGGAAGGAAAAGGAAACACCATATATTTT.

This chain links TRBV28 with TRBJ2-7; maybe TRBD2 (6 bases). V was trimmed by 3 bases and J by 4 bases, leaving 10 bases between them. From germline, CDR1 is MDHEN and CDR2 SYDVKM. The CDR3 has 13 amino acids. CDR3 residues: CASSFLARYEQYF. The CDR3 bases are TGTGCCAGCAGTTTTCTAGCGAGGTACGAGCAGTACTTC.

CDR3 sequence reads: CASSWGSSGPFYEQYF. The CDR3 coding sequence is TGTGCCAGCAGTTGGGGTAGTAGCGGGCCCTTCTACGAGCAGTACTTC. V gene TRBV6-5 combines with J gene TRBJ2-7, with TRBD2 matching over 7 bases. Germline CDR1 reads MNHEY; CDR2 reads SVGAGI. Germline trimming cut 4 bases from V and 3 bases from J; bases unmatched to any gene: 12. The CDR3 runs 16 residues.

In its sample, this clone was seen a few times. This chain uses TRBV10-1 with TRBJ2-3; D not certain. Trimming left V 6 bases short and J 0 bases short, with 4 bases between. The CDR3 extends over 12 amino acids. Germline V gene lookup returns CDR1 WNHNN and CDR2 SYGVQD (reference sequence). The CDR3 sequence is CASSPSTDTQYF. Here the CDR3 DNA reads TGCGCCAGCAGCCCGAGCACAGATACGCAGTATTTT.

This chain joins TRBV9 and TRBJ1-5; 7 nucleotides agree with TRBD1. This CDR3 spans 15 amino acids. Germline CDR1 is SGDLS and CDR2 is YYNGEE. Losses at the gene ends were 4 bases for V and 3 bases for J; bases not matched to a gene: 7. The CDR3 bases are TGTGCCAGCAGCCCTCACAGGGGTGTCAATCAGCCCCAGCATTTT. As protein: CASSPHRGVNQPQHF.

The V gene is TRBV2, the J gene TRBJ2-1; 9 bases line up with TRBD2. The trim removed 7 bases at V and 3 bases at J, leaving 7 bases unmatched. This CDR3 contains 15 residues. CDR1 and CDR2 from the germline V gene are SNHLY and FYNNEI. CDR3 residues: CASTETSGYYNEQFF. In nucleotides, the CDR3 is TGTGCCAGCACCGAGACTAGCGGATACTACAATGAGCAGTTCTTC.

The chain links TRBV25-1 to TRBJ2-1; 7 bases map to TRBD2. This CDR3 is 13 amino acids long. Germline trimming cut 7 bases from V and 5 bases from J; bases unmatched to any gene: 5. Germline CDR1 and CDR2: MGHDK and SYGVNS. CDR3 sequence reads: CASTPGGHNEQFF. In nucleotides, the CDR3 is TGTGCCAGCACCCCGGGGGGTCACAATGAGCAGTTCTTC.

The chain has TRBV6-4 and TRBJ2-4, with a weak D call TRBD2 (7 bases). Trimming pared 0 bases from V and 0 bases from J, leaving 27 bases between. The CDR3 has 22 residues. From germline, CDR1 is MRHNA and CDR2 SNTAGT. CDR3 amino acids: CASSDSKHREGFLGLAKNIQYF. CDR3 bases: TGTGCCAGCAGTGACTCGAAACACAGGGAGGGGTTTTTGGGACTAGCCAAAAACATTCAGTACTTC.

CDR3 sequence: CASSYGATNEKLFF. In DNA form, the CDR3 reads TGTGCCAGTAGTTACGGTGCAACTAATGAAAAACTGTTTTTT. The V and J genes are TRBV19 and TRBJ1-4; D remains ambiguous. Trimming removed 5 bases from V and 0 bases from J, with 7 bases in between. The CDR3 covers 14 residues. The V gene's germline CDR1 is LNHDA and CDR2 SQIVND (reference sequence).

The chain uses TRBV5-6 and TRBJ2-7; 11 bases line up with TRBD2. This CDR3 is 17 amino acids long. Germline trimming cut 4 bases from V and 0 bases from J; bases unmatched to any gene: 9. The germline V gene encodes CDR1 SGHDT and CDR2 YYEEEE. The CDR3 spells CASSPGTSGPSSYEQYF. CDR3 sequence (DNA): TGTGCCAGCAGCCCCGGGACTAGCGGCCCGAGCTCCTACGAGCAGTACTTC.